This T cell receptor beta chain was obtained from a study of HIV-infected patients and healthy controls. The study's findings and limits: Healthy controls shared more CDR3 sequences between individuals than HIV-infected patients did. Healthy controls carried many MAIT alpha-chain CDR3s, while HIV+ repertoires had few.

Alpha and beta constant-region primers primed reverse transcription of about 500 ng RNA. Alpha and beta chain libraries were made separately by chain-specific third strand synthesis with multiplexing indices. TCRdb reanalysed the 5' RACE reads using MiXCR and keeps one entry per CDR3 protein. The sample has under 20,000 distinct CDR3 sequences; about 9.5% are singletons. Whole blood was used without fractionation, so all unsorted peripheral T cells were included. CDR1 is SGHKS and CDR2 is YYEKEE in the germline V gene (reference sequence). The V end lost 5 bases, the J end lost 0 bases, and 12 bases lay between the germline ends. The CDR3 contains 16 residues. As concerns this clonotype: Its antigen is as yet unknown.

Input material: blood. The chain uses TRBV5-5 and TRBJ2-6; D is possibly TRBD1 (6 bases). The sequence was obtained from an adult in good health. CDR3 nucleotides: TGTGCCAGCAGGGGACACCTTAGCTCTGGGGCCAACGTCCTGACTTTC. It codes for CASRGHLSSGANVLTF.